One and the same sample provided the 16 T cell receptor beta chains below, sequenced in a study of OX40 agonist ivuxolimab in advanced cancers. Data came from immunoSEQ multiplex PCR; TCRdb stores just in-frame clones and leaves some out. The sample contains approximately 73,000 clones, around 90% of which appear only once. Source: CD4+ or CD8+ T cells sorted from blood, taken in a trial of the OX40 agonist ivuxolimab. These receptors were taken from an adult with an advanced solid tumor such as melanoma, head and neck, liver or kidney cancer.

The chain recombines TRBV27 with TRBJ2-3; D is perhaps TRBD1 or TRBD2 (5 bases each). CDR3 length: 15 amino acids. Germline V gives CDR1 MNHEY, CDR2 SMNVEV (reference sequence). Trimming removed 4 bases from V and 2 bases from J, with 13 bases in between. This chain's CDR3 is CASSYRDGATDTQYF. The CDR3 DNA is TGTGCCAGCAGTTACCGGGACGGAGCCACAGATACGCAGTATTTT.

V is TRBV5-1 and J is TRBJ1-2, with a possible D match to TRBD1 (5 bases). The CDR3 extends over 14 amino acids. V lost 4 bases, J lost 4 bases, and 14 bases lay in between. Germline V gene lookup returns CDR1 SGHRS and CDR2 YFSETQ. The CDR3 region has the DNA TGCGCCAGCAGCACCGGGGCCTCCACCTATGGCTACACCTTC. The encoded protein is CASSTGASTYGYTF.

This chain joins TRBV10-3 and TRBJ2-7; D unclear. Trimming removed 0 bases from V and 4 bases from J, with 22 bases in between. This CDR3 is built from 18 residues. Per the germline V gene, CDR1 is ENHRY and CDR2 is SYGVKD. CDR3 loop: CAISESIAGTSQRYEQYF. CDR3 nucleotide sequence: TGTGCCATCAGTGAGTCGATCGCAGGCACATCTCAGCGATACGAGCAGTACTTC.

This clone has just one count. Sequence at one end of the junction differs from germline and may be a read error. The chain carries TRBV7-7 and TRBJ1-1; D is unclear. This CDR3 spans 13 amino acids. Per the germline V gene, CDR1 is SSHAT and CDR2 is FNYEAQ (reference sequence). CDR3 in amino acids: CASSQEVNTEAFF. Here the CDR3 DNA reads TGTGCTAGCAGCCAGGAGGTAAACACTGAAGCTTTCTTT.

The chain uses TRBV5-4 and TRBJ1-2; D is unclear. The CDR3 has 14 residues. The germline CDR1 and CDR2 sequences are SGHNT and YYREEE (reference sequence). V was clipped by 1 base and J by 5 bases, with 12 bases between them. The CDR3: CASSLSPRVYGYTF. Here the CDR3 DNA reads TGTGCCAGCAGCTTGAGTCCTAGGGTGTATGGCTACACCTTC.

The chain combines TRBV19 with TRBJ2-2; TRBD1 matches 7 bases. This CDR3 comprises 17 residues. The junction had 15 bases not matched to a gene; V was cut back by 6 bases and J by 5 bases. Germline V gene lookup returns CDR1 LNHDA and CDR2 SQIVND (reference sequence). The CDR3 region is CASRTSGTASITGELFF. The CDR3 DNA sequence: TGTGCCAGTAGGACATCCGGGACAGCCTCGATAACCGGGGAGCTGTTTTTT.

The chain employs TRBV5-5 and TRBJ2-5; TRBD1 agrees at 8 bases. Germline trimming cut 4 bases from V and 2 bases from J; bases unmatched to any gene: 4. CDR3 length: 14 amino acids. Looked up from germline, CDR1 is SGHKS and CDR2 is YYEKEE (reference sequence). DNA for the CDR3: TGTGCCAGCAGCCGGACAGGGCGGCAAGAGACCCAGTACTTC. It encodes CASSRTGRQETQYF.

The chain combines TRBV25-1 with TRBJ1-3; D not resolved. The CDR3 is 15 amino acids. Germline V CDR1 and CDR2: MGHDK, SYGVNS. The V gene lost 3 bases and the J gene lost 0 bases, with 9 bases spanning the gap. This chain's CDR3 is CASSDGFNSGNTIYF. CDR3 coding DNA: TGTGCCAGCAGTGATGGATTCAACTCTGGAAACACCATATATTTT.

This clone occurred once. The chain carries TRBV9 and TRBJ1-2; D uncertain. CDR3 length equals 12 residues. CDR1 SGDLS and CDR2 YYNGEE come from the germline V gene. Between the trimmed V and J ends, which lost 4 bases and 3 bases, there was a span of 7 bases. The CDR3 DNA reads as TGTGCCAGCAGCACCTTTTACTATGGCTACACCTTC. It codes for CASSTFYYGYTF.

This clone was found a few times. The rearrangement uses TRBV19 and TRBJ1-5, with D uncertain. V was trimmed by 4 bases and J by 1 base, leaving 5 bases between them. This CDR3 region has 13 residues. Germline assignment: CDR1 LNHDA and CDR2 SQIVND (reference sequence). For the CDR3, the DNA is TGTGCCAGTAGTAAACAGAGCAATCAGCCCCAGCATTTT. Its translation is CASSKQSNQPQHF.

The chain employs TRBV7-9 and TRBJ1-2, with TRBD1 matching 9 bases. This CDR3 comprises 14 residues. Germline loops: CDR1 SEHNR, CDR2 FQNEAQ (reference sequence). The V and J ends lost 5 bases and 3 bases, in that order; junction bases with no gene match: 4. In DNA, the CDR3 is TGTGCCAGCAGCCACCGGGACAGGGACTATGGCTACACCTTC. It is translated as CASSHRDRDYGYTF.

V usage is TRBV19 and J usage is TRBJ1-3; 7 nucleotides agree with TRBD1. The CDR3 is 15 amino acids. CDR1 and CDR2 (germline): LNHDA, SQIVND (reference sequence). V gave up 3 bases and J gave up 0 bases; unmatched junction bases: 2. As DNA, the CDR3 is TGTGCCAGTAGTATGCGGGACAGCTCTGGAAACACCATATATTTT. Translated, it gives CASSMRDSSGNTIYF.

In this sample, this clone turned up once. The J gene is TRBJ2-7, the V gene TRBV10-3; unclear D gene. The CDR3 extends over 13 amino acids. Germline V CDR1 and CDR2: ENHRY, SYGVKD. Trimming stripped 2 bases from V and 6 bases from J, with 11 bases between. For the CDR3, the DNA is TGTGCCATCAGTGAGGTTTTGGGCCGCGAGCAGTACTTC. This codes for CAISEVLGREQYF.

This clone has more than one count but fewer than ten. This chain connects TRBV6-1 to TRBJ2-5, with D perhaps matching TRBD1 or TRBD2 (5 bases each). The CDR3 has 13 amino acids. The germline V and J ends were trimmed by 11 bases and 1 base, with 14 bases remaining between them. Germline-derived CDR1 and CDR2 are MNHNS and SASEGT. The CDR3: CAGSGTVQETQYF. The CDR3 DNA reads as TGTGCCGGCTCCGGGACCGTCCAAGAGACCCAGTACTTC.

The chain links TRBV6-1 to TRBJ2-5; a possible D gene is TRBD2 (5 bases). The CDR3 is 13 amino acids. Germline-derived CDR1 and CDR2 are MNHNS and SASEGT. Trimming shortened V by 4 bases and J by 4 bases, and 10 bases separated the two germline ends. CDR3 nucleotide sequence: TGTGCCAGCAGTGGAGGGATTGGAGAGACCCAGTACTTC. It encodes CASSGGIGETQYF.

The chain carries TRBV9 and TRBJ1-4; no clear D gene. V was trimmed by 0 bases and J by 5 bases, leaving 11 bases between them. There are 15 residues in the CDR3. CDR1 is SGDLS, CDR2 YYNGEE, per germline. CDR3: CASSVGGRPNEKLFF. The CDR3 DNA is TGTGCCAGCAGCGTAGGAGGGCGACCGAATGAAAAACTGTTTTTT.